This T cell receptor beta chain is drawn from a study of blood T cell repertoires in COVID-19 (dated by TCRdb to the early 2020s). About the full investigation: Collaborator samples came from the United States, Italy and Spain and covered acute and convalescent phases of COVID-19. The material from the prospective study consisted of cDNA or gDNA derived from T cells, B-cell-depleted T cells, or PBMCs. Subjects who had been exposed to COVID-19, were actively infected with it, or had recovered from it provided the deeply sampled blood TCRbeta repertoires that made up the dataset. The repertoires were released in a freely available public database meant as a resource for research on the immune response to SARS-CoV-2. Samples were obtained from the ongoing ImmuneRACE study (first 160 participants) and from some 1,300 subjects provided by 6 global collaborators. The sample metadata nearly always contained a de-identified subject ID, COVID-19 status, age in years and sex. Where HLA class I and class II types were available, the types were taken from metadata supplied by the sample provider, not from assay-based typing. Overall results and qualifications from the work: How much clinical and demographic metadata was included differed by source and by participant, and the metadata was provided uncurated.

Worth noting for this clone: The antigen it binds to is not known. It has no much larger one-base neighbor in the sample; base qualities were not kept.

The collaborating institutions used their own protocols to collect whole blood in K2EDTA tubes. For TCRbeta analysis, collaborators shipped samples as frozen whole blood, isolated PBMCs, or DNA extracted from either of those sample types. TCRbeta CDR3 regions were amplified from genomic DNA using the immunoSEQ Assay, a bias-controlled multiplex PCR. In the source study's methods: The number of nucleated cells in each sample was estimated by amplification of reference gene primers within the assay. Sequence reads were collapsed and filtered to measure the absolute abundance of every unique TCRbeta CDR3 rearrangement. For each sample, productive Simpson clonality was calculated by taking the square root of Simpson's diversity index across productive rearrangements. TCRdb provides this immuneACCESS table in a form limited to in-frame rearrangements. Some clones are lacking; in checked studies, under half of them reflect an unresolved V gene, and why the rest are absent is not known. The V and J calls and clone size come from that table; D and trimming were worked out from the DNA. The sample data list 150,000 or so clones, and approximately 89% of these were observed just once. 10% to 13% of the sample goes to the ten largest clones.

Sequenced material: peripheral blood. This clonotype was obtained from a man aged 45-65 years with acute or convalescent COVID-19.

This receptor has the CDR3 CASSPQRESYNEQFF. The DNA sequence is as follows: TGTGCCAGCTCACCACAGCGGGAGTCCTACAATGAGCAGTTCTTC. The rearrangement combines TRBV18 with TRBJ2-1, with 8 central nucleotides matching TRBD2. Including cysteine and phenylalanine, the CDR3 has 15 amino acids. Just the 45-base CDR3 DNA is kept, in frame starting at base 1. V trim: 1 base; J trim: 1 base; unmatched bases: 0. The germline V gene provides CDR1 KGHSH and CDR2 LQKENI.